Listed below are T cell receptor beta chains from one sample, sequenced in a study of blood T cell repertoires in COVID-19. The protocol was immunoSEQ multiplex PCR, while the TCRdb copy is restricted to in-frame clones and leaves out a portion. The data show 30,000 to 40,000 clones, 82% seen once. Sequenced sample: peripheral blood. The receptors stem from an elderly man with active or convalescent COVID-19. CDR3s leave out the opening cysteine and the closing phenylalanine or tryptophan. Clone size is stated in some rows and not others, as once, few, many or a class when expanded.

clone_size j_call v_call cdr3_aa
NA TRBJ2-1 TRBV10-3 AISSGTSGYNEQF
NA TRBJ2-7 TRBV7-2 ASSPRARNEQY
NA TRBJ2-7 TRBV4-3 ASSQESHYEQY
NA TRBJ2-3 TRBV29-1 SVDWSGTQY
NA TRBJ2-1 TRBV9 ASSPDVGRVGDNEQF
NA TRBJ1-1 TRBV28 ASSSQIRQENTEAF
NA TRBJ2-7 TRBV11-2 ASSFGQFSPYEQY
NA TRBJ1-5 TRBV6-2/TRBV6-3 ASSYGWTGVNQPQH
NA TRBJ1-1 TRBV15 ATSSPTGLEEAF
few TRBJ1-4 TRBV28 ASSLGYLKWGSEGNEKLF
NA TRBJ2-5 TRBV28 ASTRGGAGGETQY
NA TRBJ2-7 TRBV15 ATSRDPVTGYEQY
NA TRBJ1-1 TRBV7-9 ASRKPGQGITEAF
NA TRBJ2-3 TRBV5-1 ASSPRASGRAGDTQY
NA TRBJ2-1 TRBV3-1/TRBV3-2 ASSGGLAGGNEQF
few TRBJ2-1 TRBV3-1/TRBV3-2 ASSVLGGEQF
NA TRBJ2-1 TRBV25-1 ASRSNSGGYNEQF
once TRBJ2-7 TRBV27 ASRPSGLAAYEQY
NA TRBJ2-2 TRBV5-4 ASSGRQTPRELF
NA TRBJ2-4 TRBV7-8 ASSPRQGRNIQY
few TRBJ2-7 TRBV5-1 ASSLSPGASYEQY
NA TRBJ2-2 TRBV30 AWSAGRVNTGELF
many TRBJ2-2 TRBV10-1 ASSVATGHTGELF
NA TRBJ2-7 TRBV12-5 ASGLAPGLEAFEQY
NA TRBJ2-4 TRBV2 ASSVFGVSAKNIQY
NA TRBJ2-1 TRBV7-3 ASSYGLATYNEQF
few TRBJ2-6 TRBV5-4 ASSLTTGPGANVLT
NA TRBJ2-3 TRBV3-1/TRBV3-2 ASSQGLKAVDTQY
few TRBJ2-1 TRBV11-2 ASSLGLAAPYNEQF
NA TRBJ1-5 TRBV14 ASSQDSATGKLDQPQH
NA TRBJ1-2 TRBV19 ASSKQGARHGYT
NA TRBJ2-7 TRBV7-8 ASSLSSGASYEQY
few TRBJ1-4 TRBV28 ASRLRGSNEKLF
once TRBJ1-5 TRBV19 ASSRTGVAFQPQH
NA TRBJ2-6 TRBV9 ASTGQGAGANVLT
NA TRBJ2-7 TRBV5-4 ASSHGWTSGRYEQY
NA TRBJ1-1 TRBV30 AWRRGQETNTEAF
NA TRBJ2-2 TRBV2 ASGGTVNTGELF
NA TRBJ1-1 TRBV11-3 ASSLANSEAF
NA TRBJ2-1 TRBV6-6 AIEGSSGPNEQF
NA TRBJ2-2 TRBV4-2 ASASGGRTGELF
NA TRBJ1-6 TRBV9 ASSGAGGLNSPLH
NA TRBJ2-1 TRBV5-1 ASSLSRETNEQF
NA TRBJ2-1 TRBV6-2/TRBV6-3 ASSYERYNEQF
NA TRBJ1-6 TRBV25-1 ASCIGTLESSPLH
few TRBJ2-5 TRBV20-1 SASSSGQQETQY
few TRBJ1-2 TRBV4-2 ASSQPPGQGYGYT
NA TRBJ1-1 TRBV3-1/TRBV3-2 ASSHAGADLIF
NA TRBJ2-1 TRBV7-3 ASSSPLAGGDNEQF
NA TRBJ2-5 TRBV25-1 ASSELRGETQY
NA TRBJ1-2 TRBV29-1 SVEDAGVGYGYT
NA TRBJ2-7 TRBV28 ASRTGLAPDEQY
NA TRBJ2-3 TRBV11-2 ASSFRLADTQY
NA TRBJ1-5 TRBV24-1 ATSESGGGNQPQH
NA TRBJ2-2 TRBV7-3 ASSPTSGTNTGELF
NA TRBJ2-7 TRBV19 ASSSLQGYEQY